The sequence of this TCR beta chain was determined in a study of OX40 agonist ivuxolimab in advanced cancers. Points from the study as a whole: Specificity for antigen went undetermined in the expanded peripheral T cells. The CD4+ and CD8+ T cells in the blood had expanded clonally by week 6 at 0.1 to 3.0 mg/kg.

V was clipped by 8 bases and J by 2 bases; unmatched bases: 5. The germline gives CDR1 MDHEN, CDR2 SYDVKM. The CDR3 loop spans 14 amino acids. Concerning this clone: Its matching antigen is unknown.

Measured with immunoSEQ multiplex PCR; TCRdb has only the in-frame clones, and not every one. The data contain some 71,000 clones, about 90% of them singletons. Specimen: CD4+ or CD8+ T cells sorted from blood, collected in a trial of the OX40 agonist ivuxolimab. The V call is TRBV28, the J call TRBJ2-3; 9 bases match TRBD1. The clonotype was recovered from an adult with an advanced solid tumor such as melanoma, head and neck, liver or kidney cancer. The CDR3 nucleotides read TGTGCCAGCGAGGGGGACAGGGACACAGATACGCAGTATTTT. It specifies CASEGDRDTDTQYF.